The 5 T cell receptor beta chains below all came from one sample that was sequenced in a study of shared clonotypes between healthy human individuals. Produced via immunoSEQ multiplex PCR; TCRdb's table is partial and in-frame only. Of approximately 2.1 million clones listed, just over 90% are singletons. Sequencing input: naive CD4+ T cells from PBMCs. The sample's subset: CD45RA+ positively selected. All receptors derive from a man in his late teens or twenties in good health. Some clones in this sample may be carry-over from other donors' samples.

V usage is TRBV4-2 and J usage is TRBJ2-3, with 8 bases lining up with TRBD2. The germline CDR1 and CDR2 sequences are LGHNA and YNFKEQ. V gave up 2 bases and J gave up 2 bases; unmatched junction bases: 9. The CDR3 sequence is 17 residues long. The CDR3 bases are TGTGCCAGCAGCCAACCACAGCCAGCGGGAGTCACAGATACGCAGTATTTT. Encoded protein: CASSQPQPAGVTDTQYF.

CDR3 DNA: TGTGCCAGCTTCAACAGGGGAACTGCAACTAATGAAAAACTGTTTTTT. This encodes CASFNRGTATNEKLFF. This chain joins TRBV28 and TRBJ1-4, with 7 nucleotides matching TRBD1. The V and J ends lost 8 bases and 0 bases, in that order; junction bases with no gene match: 9. This CDR3 has 16 amino acids. The germline V gene has CDR1 MDHEN and CDR2 SYDVKM.

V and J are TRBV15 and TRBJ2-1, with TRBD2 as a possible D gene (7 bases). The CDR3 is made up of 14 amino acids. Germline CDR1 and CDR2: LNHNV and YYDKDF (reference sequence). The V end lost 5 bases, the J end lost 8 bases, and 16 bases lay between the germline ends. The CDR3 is CATSPRGGGDEQFF. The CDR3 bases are TGTGCCACCAGCCCCCGAGGGGGGGGCGATGAGCAGTTCTTC.

The CDR3 sequence: CASSEGINYGYTF. The CDR3 nucleotides read TGTGCCAGCAGCGAGGGAATAAACTATGGCTACACCTTC. The V and J genes are TRBV5-4 and TRBJ1-2; unclear D gene. The V end lost 4 bases, the J end lost 2 bases, and 9 bases lay between the germline ends. From germline, CDR1 is SGHNT and CDR2 YYREEE (reference sequence). The CDR3 is 13 amino acids.

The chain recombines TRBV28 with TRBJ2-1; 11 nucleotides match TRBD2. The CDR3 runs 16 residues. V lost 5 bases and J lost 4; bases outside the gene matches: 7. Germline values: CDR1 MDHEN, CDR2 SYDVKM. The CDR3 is CASSASRTSGYNEQFF. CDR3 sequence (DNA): TGTGCCAGCAGTGCCTCTCGGACTAGCGGGTACAATGAGCAGTTCTTC.